These T cell receptor beta chains were read from a single sample in a study of T cell responses to AZD1222 COVID-19 vaccine. Clones were sequenced by immunoSEQ multiplex PCR, and TCRdb holds only the in-frame ones, with some missing. The repertoire has about 150,000 clones, 88% of them found once; the top ten carry around 3.4%. The sample here was peripheral blood, taken on day 0 of MenACWY control vaccination. Receptor source: an adult in good health. Each CDR3 is given with its conserved first and last residue. The D gene is left open where the match is weak. Part of the rows lack a size; the others show once, few, many or a class for expanded clones.

CASSRTPRNTEAFF,TGTGCCAGCAGTCGGACACCGAGGAACACTGAAGCTTTCTTT,TRBJ1-1,TRBV6-5,NA,NA
CASSSGQAPLGNYGYTF,TGTGCCAGCAGCTCGGGACAGGCGCCCCTGGGGAACTATGGCTACACCTTC,TRBJ1-2,TRBV5-6,TRBD1,NA
CSVTGGTGELFF,TGCAGCGTCACAGGCGGCACCGGGGAGCTGTTTTTT,TRBJ2-2,TRBV29-1,NA,NA
CASCRGDSGNEQFF,TGTGCCAGTTGCAGGGGGGACTCCGGCAATGAGCAGTTCTTC,TRBJ2-1,TRBV6-6,NA,NA
CASTPRSAGLRGYTF,TGTGCCAGCACACCACGTTCGGCAGGCTTGCGCGGCTACACCTTC,TRBJ1-2,TRBV5-6,NA,once
CASSFLNTEAFF,TGTGCCAGCAGTTTCTTGAACACTGAAGCTTTCTTT,TRBJ1-1,TRBV28,NA,NA
CASALSGGRGTEAFF,TGTGCTAGTGCCTTATCCGGGGGGCGCGGAACTGAAGCTTTCTTT,TRBJ1-1,TRBV12-5,NA,NA
CASSLLGPEVNTEAFF,TGTGCCAGCAGCTTATTGGGCCCCGAGGTCAACACTGAAGCTTTCTTT,TRBJ1-1,TRBV7-9,NA,NA
CASSEGTGWGGYTF,TGTGCCAGCAGTGAGGGGACAGGGTGGGGTGGCTACACCTTC,TRBJ1-2,TRBV6-1,TRBD1,NA
CASSLTGGPNEKLFF,TGTGCCAGCAGCCTAACAGGGGGCCCTAATGAAAAACTGTTTTTT,TRBJ1-4,TRBV3-1/TRBV3-2,TRBD1,few
CASSLWVGSISYEQYF,TGTGCCAGCAGCTTGTGGGTCGGGAGTATTTCCTACGAGCAGTACTTC,TRBJ2-7,TRBV5-4,NA,NA
CASTPFGTSRGPGELFF,TGTGCCAGCACCCCATTCGGGACTTCACGGGGACCCGGGGAGCTGTTTTTT,TRBJ2-2,TRBV6-2/TRBV6-3,NA,NA
CATSDRWWDKNNYGYTF,TGTGCCACCAGTGATCGTTGGTGGGACAAGAATAACTATGGCTACACCTTC,TRBJ1-2,TRBV24-1,NA,NA
CASSLIQGSHEQYF,TGCGCCAGCAGCTTGATACAGGGATCTCACGAGCAGTACTTC,TRBJ2-7,TRBV5-1,NA,once
CAISVQNTQYF,TGTGCCATCAGTGTTCAAAATACGCAGTATTTT,TRBJ2-3,TRBV10-3,NA,NA
CASSLQGSGTDTQYF,TGCGCCAGCAGCCTTCAGGGATCTGGCACAGATACGCAGTATTTT,TRBJ2-3,TRBV4-3,NA,NA
CSVEETTPDTQYF,TGCAGCGTTGAAGAAACAACCCCAGATACGCAGTATTTT,TRBJ2-3,TRBV29-1,NA,once
CASSPGTSNQPQHF,TGTGCCAGCTCACCCGGGACGAGCAATCAGCCCCAGCATTTT,TRBJ1-5,TRBV18,NA,NA
CASSLSTGAEAFF,TGTGCCAGCAGTCTTTCGACAGGCGCTGAAGCTTTCTTT,TRBJ1-1,TRBV6-5,NA,NA
CASSLVGTIGGEQFF,TGTGCCAGCAGTTTGGTCGGCACGATAGGGGGTGAGCAGTTCTTC,TRBJ2-1,TRBV27,NA,NA